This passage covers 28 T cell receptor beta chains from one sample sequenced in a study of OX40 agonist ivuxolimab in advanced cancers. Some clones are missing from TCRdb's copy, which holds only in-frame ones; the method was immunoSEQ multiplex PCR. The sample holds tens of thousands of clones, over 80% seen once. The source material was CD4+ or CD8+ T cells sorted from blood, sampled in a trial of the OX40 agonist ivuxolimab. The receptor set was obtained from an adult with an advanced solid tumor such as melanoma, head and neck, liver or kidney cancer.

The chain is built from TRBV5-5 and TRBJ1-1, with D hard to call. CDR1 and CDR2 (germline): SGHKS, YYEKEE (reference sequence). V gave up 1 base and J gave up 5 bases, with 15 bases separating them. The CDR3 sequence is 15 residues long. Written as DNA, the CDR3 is TGTGCCAGCAGCTTGTTCTCCGGGGTTTGGACTGAAGCTTTCTTT. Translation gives CASSLFSGVWTEAFF.

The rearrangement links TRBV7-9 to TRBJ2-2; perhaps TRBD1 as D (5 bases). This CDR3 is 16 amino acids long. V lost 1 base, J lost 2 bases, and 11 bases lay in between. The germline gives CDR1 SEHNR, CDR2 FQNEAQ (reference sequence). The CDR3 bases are TGTGCCAGCAGCTTAGGGGGCCGGCTCAACACCGGGGAGCTGTTTTTT. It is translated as CASSLGGRLNTGELFF.

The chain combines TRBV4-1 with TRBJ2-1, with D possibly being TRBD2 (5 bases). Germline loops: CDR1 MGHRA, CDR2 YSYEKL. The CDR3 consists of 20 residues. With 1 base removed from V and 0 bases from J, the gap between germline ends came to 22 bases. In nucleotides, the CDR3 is TGCGCCAGCAGCCAAGTCAGGACGGTGACATGGGAGAGCTCCTACAATGAGCAGTTCTTC. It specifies CASSQVRTVTWESSYNEQFF.

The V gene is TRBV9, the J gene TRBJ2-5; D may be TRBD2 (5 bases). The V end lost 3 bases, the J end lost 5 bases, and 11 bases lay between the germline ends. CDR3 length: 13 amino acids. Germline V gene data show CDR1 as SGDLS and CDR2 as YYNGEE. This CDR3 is CASSAPSGETQYF. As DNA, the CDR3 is TGTGCCAGCAGCGCCCCCTCGGGGGAGACCCAGTACTTC.

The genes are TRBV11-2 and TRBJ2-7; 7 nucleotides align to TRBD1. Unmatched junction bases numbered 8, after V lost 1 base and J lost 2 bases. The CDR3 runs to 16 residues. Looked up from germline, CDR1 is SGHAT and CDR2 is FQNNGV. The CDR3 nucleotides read TGTGCCAGCAGCTTAGTTTTTACAGGGGAAACCTACGAGCAGTACTTC. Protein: CASSLVFTGETYEQYF.

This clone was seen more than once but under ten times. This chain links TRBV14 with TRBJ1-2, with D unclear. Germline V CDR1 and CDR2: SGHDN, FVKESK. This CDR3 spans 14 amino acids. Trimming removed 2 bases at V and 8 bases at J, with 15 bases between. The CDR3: CASSQWGIGSGYTF. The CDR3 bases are TGTGCCAGCAGCCAATGGGGAATTGGGTCCGGCTACACCTTC.

CDR3 in amino acids: CASSSRAEGNTIYF. Here the CDR3 DNA reads TGTGCCAGCAGTTCCCGGGCCGAAGGAAACACCATATATTTT. The chain couples TRBV27 to TRBJ1-3; unclear D gene. V gave up 4 bases and J gave up 4 bases, with 11 bases separating them. CDR1 and CDR2 from the germline V gene are MNHEY and SMNVEV (reference sequence). The CDR3 sequence is 14 residues long.

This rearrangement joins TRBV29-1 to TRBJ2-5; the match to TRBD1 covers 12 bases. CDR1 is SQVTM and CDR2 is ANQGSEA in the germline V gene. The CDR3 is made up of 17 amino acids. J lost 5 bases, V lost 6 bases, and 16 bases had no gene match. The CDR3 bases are TGCAGCGTGGAGGGTCTGGAGGGACAGGGGGCCGTGGAGACCCAGTACTTC. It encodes CSVEGLEGQGAVETQYF.

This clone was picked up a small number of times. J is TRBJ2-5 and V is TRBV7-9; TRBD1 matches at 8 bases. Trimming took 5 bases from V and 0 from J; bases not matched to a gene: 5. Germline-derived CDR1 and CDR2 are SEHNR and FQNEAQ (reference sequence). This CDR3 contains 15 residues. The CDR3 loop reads CASSKRQGYQETQYF. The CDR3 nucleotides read TGTGCCAGCAGCAAACGACAGGGGTACCAAGAGACCCAGTACTTC.

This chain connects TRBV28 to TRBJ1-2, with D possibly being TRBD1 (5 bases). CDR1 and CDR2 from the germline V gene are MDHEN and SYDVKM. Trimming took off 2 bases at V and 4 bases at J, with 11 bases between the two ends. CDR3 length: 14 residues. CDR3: CASSLLGTAYGYTF. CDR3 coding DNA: TGTGCCAGCAGTTTACTAGGGACGGCCTATGGCTACACCTTC.

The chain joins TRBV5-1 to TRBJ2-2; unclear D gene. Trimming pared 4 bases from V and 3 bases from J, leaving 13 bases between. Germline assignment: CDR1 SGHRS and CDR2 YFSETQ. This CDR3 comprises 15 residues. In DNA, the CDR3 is TGCGCCAGCAGCGTATGGAACCCGGACACCGGGGAGCTGTTTTTT. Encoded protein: CASSVWNPDTGELFF.

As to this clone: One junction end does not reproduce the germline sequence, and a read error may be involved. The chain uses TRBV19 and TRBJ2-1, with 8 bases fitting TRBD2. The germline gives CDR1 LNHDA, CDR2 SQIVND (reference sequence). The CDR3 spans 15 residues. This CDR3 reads CASSRRGDDYNEQFF. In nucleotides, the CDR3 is TGTGCCAGCAGTAGGCGGGGGGACGACTACAATGAGCAGTTCTTC.

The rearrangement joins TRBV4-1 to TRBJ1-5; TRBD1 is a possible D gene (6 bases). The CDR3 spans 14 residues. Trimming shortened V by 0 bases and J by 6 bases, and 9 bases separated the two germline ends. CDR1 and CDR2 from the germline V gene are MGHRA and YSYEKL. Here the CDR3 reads CASSQEGAAQPQHF. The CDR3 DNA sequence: TGCGCCAGCAGCCAAGAGGGGGCCGCTCAGCCCCAGCATTTT.

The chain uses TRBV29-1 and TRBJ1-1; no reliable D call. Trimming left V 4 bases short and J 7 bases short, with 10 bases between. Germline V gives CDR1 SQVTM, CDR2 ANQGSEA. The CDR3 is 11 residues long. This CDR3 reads CSVGDYSEAFF. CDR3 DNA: TGCAGCGTTGGAGATTACAGTGAAGCTTTCTTT.

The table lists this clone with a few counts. The CDR3 sequence: CASSLRAGGSEQYF. The CDR3 nucleotides are TGTGCCAGCAGCTTGAGAGCGGGAGGATCCGAGCAGTACTTC. The V call is TRBV5-8, the J call TRBJ2-7; 9 positions match TRBD2. The CDR3 consists of 14 residues. With 1 base clipped from V and 6 bases from J, the junction kept 5 bases outside the gene matches. Germline CDR1 SGHTS, CDR2 YDEGEE.

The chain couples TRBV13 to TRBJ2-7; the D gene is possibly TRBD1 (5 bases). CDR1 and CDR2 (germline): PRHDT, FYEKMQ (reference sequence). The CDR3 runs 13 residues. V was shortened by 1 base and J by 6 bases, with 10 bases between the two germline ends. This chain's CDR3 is CASSLDGQGEQYF. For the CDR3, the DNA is TGTGCCAGCAGCTTAGATGGGCAGGGCGAGCAGTACTTC.

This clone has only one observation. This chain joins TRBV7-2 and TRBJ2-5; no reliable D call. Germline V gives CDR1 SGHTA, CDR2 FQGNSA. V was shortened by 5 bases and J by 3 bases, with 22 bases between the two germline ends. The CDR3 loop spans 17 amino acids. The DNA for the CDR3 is TGTGCCAGCAGCCCCTACCCGGCCATGACGTTTGAAGAGACCCAGTACTTC. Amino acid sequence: CASSPYPAMTFEETQYF.

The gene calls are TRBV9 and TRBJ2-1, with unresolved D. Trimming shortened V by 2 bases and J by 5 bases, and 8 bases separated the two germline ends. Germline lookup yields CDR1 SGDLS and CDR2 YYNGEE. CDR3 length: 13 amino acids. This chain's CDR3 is CASSVGPHNEQFF. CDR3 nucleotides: TGTGCCAGCAGCGTCGGGCCACACAATGAGCAGTTCTTC.

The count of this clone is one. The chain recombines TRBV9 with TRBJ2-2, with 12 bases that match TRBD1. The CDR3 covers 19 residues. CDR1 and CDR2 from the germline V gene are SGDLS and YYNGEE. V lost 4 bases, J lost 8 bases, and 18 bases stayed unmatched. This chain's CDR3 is CASSPSPGQGAEYPGELFF. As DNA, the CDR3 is TGTGCCAGCAGCCCCTCCCCGGGACAGGGGGCGGAGTACCCAGGGGAGCTGTTTTTT. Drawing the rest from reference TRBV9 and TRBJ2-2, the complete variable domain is DSGVTQTPKHLITATGQRVTLRCSPRSGDLSVYWYQQSLDQGLQFLIQYYNGEERAKGNILERFSAQQFPDLHSELNLSSLELGDSALYFCASSPSPGQGAEYPGELFFGEGSRLTVL.

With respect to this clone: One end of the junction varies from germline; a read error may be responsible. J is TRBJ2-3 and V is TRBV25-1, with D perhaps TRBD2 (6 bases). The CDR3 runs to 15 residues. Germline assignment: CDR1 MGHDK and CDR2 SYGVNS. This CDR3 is CAGSGGAGYTDTQYF. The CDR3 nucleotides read TGTGCCGGCAGTGGCGGGGCAGGATACACAGATACGCAGTATTTT.

The CDR3 DNA is TGTGCCTGGAGTTTTAGGGAGCAGTTCTTC. Its translation is CAWSFREQFF. This chain connects TRBV30 to TRBJ2-1; no clear D. V lost 2 bases and J 10 bases, leaving 6 bases between the germline ends. Germline-derived CDR1 and CDR2 are GTSNPN and SVGIG (reference sequence). This CDR3 spans 10 amino acids.

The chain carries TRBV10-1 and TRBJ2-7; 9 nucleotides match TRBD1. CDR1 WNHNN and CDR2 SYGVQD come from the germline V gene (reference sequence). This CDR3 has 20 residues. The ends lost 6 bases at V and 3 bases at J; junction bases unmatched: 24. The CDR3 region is CASRSNSGTGSRGALYEQYV. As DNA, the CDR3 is TGCGCCAGCAGATCAAACTCCGGGACAGGGAGCCGGGGGGCCCTCTACGAGCAGTACGTC.

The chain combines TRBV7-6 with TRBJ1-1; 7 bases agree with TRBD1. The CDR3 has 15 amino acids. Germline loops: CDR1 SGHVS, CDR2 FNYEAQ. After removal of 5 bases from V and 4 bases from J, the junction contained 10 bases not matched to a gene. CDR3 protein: CASSQGVNGGTEAFF. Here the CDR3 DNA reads TGTGCCAGCAGCCAGGGGGTCAATGGAGGCACTGAAGCTTTCTTT.

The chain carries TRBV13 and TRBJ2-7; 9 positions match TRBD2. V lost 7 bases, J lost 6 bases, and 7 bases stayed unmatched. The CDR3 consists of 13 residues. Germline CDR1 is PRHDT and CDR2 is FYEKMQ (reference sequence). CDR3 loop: CASTSSGVREQYF. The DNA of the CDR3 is TGTGCCAGCACCTCTAGCGGGGTCCGCGAGCAGTACTTC.

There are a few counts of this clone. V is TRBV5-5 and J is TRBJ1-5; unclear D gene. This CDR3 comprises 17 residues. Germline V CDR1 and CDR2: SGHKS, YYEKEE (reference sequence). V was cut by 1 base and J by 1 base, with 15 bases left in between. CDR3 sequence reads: CASSLYMGLYSNQPQHF. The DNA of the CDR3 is TGTGCCAGCAGCTTGTATATGGGTTTATACAGCAATCAGCCCCAGCATTTT.

In DNA form, the CDR3 reads TGTGCCAGCAGTTTTCCGTCAGGGGGGGCCGAGCAGTACTTC. Protein product: CASSFPSGGAEQYF. The chain joins TRBV28 to TRBJ2-7, with D perhaps being TRBD1 or TRBD2 (7 bases each). CDR3 length: 14 residues. Per the germline V gene, CDR1 is MDHEN and CDR2 is SYDVKM. Trimming cost V 3 bases and J 6 bases, with 15 bases left between them.

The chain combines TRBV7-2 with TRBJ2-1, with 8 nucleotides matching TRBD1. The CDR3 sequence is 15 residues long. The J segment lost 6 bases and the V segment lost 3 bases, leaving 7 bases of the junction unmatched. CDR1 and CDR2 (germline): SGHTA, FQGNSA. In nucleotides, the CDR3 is TGTGCCAGCAGCTTGACAGGGGAAAGGCCCAATGAGCAGTTCTTC. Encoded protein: CASSLTGERPNEQFF.

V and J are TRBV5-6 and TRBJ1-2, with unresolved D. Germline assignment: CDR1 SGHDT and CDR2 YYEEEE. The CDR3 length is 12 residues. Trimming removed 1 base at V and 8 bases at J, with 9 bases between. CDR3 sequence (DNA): TGTGCCAGCAGCTTGTATAGTTCGGGCTACACCTTC. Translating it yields CASSLYSSGYTF.